The 27 T cell receptor beta chains below were found in one sample sequenced in a study of identical twins. TCRdb fed the 5' RACE reads into MiXCR, producing one record per CDR3 protein. The sample contains roughly 720,000 distinct CDR3 sequences, over 15% of which appear only once. The data also belong to a second study, concerning T cells expressing NK-cell markers.

Sequenced input: PBMCs. The receptors derive from a woman aged 18-30 years in good health.

This clonotype was detected only a few times. The chain couples TRBV6-5 to TRBJ1-1, with D perhaps TRBD1 (5 bases). Trimming removed 7 bases at V and 4 bases at J, with 10 bases between. The CDR3 is 12 amino acids. Germline loops: CDR1 MNHEY, CDR2 SVGAGI. In DNA, the CDR3 is TGTGCCAGCATGATGGGGGGCACTGAAGCTTTCTTT. Translation gives CASMMGGTEAFF.

The genes are TRBV5-6 and TRBJ2-3, with D perhaps matching TRBD2 (7 bases). This CDR3 has 16 amino acids. The V gene's germline CDR1 is SGHDT and CDR2 YYEEEE. The V and J ends lost 4 bases and 2 bases respectively, with 17 bases between them. DNA of the CDR3: TGTGCCAGCAGCCCCCTAAGGCGGGGGCCCACAGATACGCAGTATTTT. This codes for CASSPLRRGPTDTQYF. The full variable domain, rest sourced from reference TRBV5-6 and TRBJ2-3, is DAGVTQSPTHLIKTRGQQVTLRCSPKSGHDTVSWYQQALGQGPQFIFQYYEEEERQRGNFPDRFSGHQFPNYSSELNVNALLLGDSALYLCASSPLRRGPTDTQYFGPGTRLTVL.

This chain links TRBV20-1 with TRBJ1-1; 7 bases are shared with TRBD1. This CDR3 has 13 residues. J gave up 5 bases and V 7 bases, and 10 bases lay outside the gene matches. CDR1 is DFQATT, CDR2 SNEGSKA, per germline (reference sequence). The chain's CDR3 is CSVTGAGGTEAFF. CDR3 sequence (DNA): TGCAGTGTTACAGGGGCTGGAGGGACTGAAGCTTTCTTT.

V is TRBV20-1 and J is TRBJ1-2; a possible D gene is TRBD1 (6 bases). The CDR3 consists of 12 residues. The germline V gene encodes CDR1 DFQATT and CDR2 SNEGSKA (reference sequence). Trimming shortened V by 6 bases and J by 4 bases, and 12 bases separated the two germline ends. The CDR3 region is CSAKQGGYGYTF. As DNA, the CDR3 is TGCAGTGCGAAACAGGGTGGCTATGGCTACACCTTC.

This chain connects TRBV6-2 or TRBV6-3 to TRBJ2-1; no clear D. V shed 2 bases and J shed 3 bases, with 8 bases lying between them. Germline CDR1 is MNHEY and CDR2 is SVGEGT. This CDR3 spans 14 amino acids. Here the CDR3 DNA reads TGTGCCAGCAGTTACAGTGAATTCTACAATGAGCAGTTCTTC. It codes for CASSYSEFYNEQFF.

This clonotype has a handful of counts. The gene calls are TRBV15 and TRBJ2-1; 7 bases are shared with TRBD2. J lost 10 bases, V lost 7 bases, and 19 bases had no gene match. Germline assignment: CDR1 LNHNV and CDR2 YYDKDF (reference sequence). The CDR3 has 16 residues. Here the CDR3 DNA reads TGTGCCACCAACCCAACTAGCGCAGCCCCCCCCGGCGAGCAGTTCTTC. Translating it yields CATNPTSAAPPGEQFF.

In DNA form, the CDR3 reads TGTGCCAGCAGCTTAAGCGGGAAAACAGATACGCAGTATTTT. Its translation is CASSLSGKTDTQYF. V usage is TRBV7-9 and J usage is TRBJ2-3; TRBD2 matches at 7 bases. There are 14 residues in the CDR3. V dropped 2 bases and J dropped 3; count of bases not matched to a gene: 2. The germline CDR1 and CDR2 sequences are SEHNR and FQNEAQ (reference sequence).

The sample holds a few counts of this clonotype. This rearrangement joins TRBV20-1 to TRBJ1-1; no clear D. Germline values: CDR1 DFQATT, CDR2 SNEGSKA (reference sequence). Deletions cut 1 base from V and 1 base from J, with 7 bases between. The CDR3 loop spans 13 amino acids. CDR3 in amino acids: CSARVDTNTEAFF. The CDR3 nucleotides read TGCAGTGCTAGAGTCGACACGAACACTGAAGCTTTCTTT.

The chain recombines TRBV5-1 with TRBJ2-2; no firm D call. CDR1 and CDR2 (germline): SGHRS, YFSETQ. The CDR3 sequence is 15 residues long. Trimming cost V 1 base and J 5 bases, with 12 bases left between them. The CDR3 nucleotides are TGCGCCAGCAGCTTGTCATCAGCAGGAACCGGGGAGCTGTTTTTT. Translating it yields CASSLSSAGTGELFF.

This clonotype was seen only a few times. CDR3 residues: CASNDWASENTEAFF. In nucleotides, the CDR3 is TGTGCCAGCAACGACTGGGCTTCGGAGAACACTGAAGCTTTCTTT. The chain has TRBV5-8 and TRBJ1-1, with D hard to call. The germline CDR1 and CDR2 sequences are SGHTS and YDEGEE. The CDR3 length is 15 residues. Deletions cut 6 bases from V and 1 base from J, with 16 bases between. Combining the CDR3 with reference TRBV5-8 and TRBJ1-1 gives the whole variable domain EAGVTQSPTHLIKTRGQQATLRCSPISGHTSVYWYQQALGLGLQFLLWYDEGEERNRGNFPPRFSGRQFPNYSSELNVNALELEDSALYLCASNDWASENTEAFFGQGTRLTVV.

This clonotype was observed many times. This chain uses TRBV20-1 with TRBJ2-1, with D possibly being TRBD1 or TRBD2 (6 bases each). Germline loops: CDR1 DFQATT, CDR2 SNEGSKA (reference sequence). The CDR3 runs 14 residues. V lost 5 bases, J lost 1 base, and 12 bases lay in between. The CDR3 protein is CSAQRGVSYNEQFF. In DNA form, the CDR3 reads TGCAGTGCTCAGAGGGGGGTTTCCTACAATGAGCAGTTCTTC.

V and J are TRBV3-1 and TRBJ2-2; D is perhaps TRBD2 (5 bases). Germline CDR1 and CDR2: LGHDT and YNNKEL (reference sequence). CDR3 size: 15 residues. V was shortened by 3 bases and J by 4 bases, with 12 bases between the two germline ends. The CDR3 loop is CASSQSWRATGELFF. The CDR3 DNA is TGTGCCAGCAGCCAGAGTTGGCGGGCCACCGGGGAGCTGTTTTTT. The entire variable domain, with the rest obtained from reference TRBV3-1 and TRBJ2-2, is as follows: DTAVSQTPKYLVTQMGNDKSIKCEQNLGHDTMYWYKQDSKKFLKIMFSYNNKELIINETVPNRFSPKSPDKAHLNLHINSLELGDSAVYFCASSQSWRATGELFFGEGSRLTVL.

This clonotype was seen a few times. The DNA of the CDR3 is TGTGCCAGCAGTTTAGTGGTCCCCACTGAAGCTTTCTTT. Translating it yields CASSLVVPTEAFF. The V gene is TRBV12-3 or TRBV12-4, the J gene TRBJ1-1; D gene uncertain. This CDR3 is 13 amino acids long. V was pared by 1 base and J by 4 bases, with 7 bases between.

This clonotype was counted a few times. The V gene is TRBV5-5, the J gene TRBJ2-7; 10 bases align to TRBD2. The J segment lost 0 bases and the V segment lost 3 bases, leaving 6 bases of the junction unmatched. The germline CDR1 and CDR2 sequences are SGHKS and YYEKEE (reference sequence). The CDR3 has 16 amino acids. The CDR3 loop reads CASSYTLAGSSYEQYF. The CDR3 region has the DNA TGTGCCAGCAGCTATACACTAGCGGGGAGCTCCTACGAGCAGTACTTC.

This clonotype has a handful of counts. J is TRBJ2-2 and V is TRBV2; the match to TRBD1 covers 7 bases. The J segment lost 6 bases and the V segment lost 8 bases, leaving 6 bases of the junction unmatched. Germline V lookup: CDR1 SNHLY, CDR2 FYNNEI. The CDR3 is 13 residues long. CDR3 residues: CASATGKSGELFF. CDR3 DNA: TGTGCCAGCGCGACAGGGAAGTCCGGGGAGCTGTTTTTT.

The chain uses TRBV3-1 and TRBJ1-1; D is unresolved. Germline loops: CDR1 LGHDT, CDR2 YNNKEL (reference sequence). The V and J ends lost 7 bases and 1 base respectively, with 4 bases between them. CDR3 size: 11 residues. Here the CDR3 reads CASKANTEAFF. Here the CDR3 DNA reads TGTGCCAGCAAAGCGAACACTGAAGCTTTCTTT. The full variable domain, completed using reference TRBV3-1 and TRBJ1-1, is DTAVSQTPKYLVTQMGNDKSIKCEQNLGHDTMYWYKQDSKKFLKIMFSYNNKELIINETVPNRFSPKSPDKAHLNLHINSLELGDSAVYFCASKANTEAFFGQGTRLTVV.

This clonotype was observed a few times. This chain connects TRBV7-8 to TRBJ2-1; a possible D gene is TRBD1 (6 bases). The CDR3 loop spans 12 amino acids. Germline lookup yields CDR1 SGHVS and CDR2 FQNEAQ. Trimming took 4 bases from V and 10 from J, leaving 11 bases between them. In DNA, the CDR3 is TGTGCCAGCAGCTCCAAGGGGGTGGAGCAGTTCTTC. It is translated as CASSSKGVEQFF.

The genes are TRBV10-3 and TRBJ2-5, with 9 bases matching TRBD2. Germline assignment: CDR1 ENHRY and CDR2 SYGVKD. Unmatched junction bases numbered 4, after V lost 7 bases and J lost 4 bases. CDR3 length: 13 residues. DNA for the CDR3: TGTGCCATCATGTGGCGGGAGGGAGAGACCCAGTACTTC. It specifies CAIMWREGETQYF.

This clonotype occurred a few times. The gene calls are TRBV10-3 and TRBJ2-1; the D gene is possibly TRBD2 (5 bases). V was shortened by 4 bases and J by 2 bases, with 15 bases between the two germline ends. Germline V gives CDR1 ENHRY, CDR2 SYGVKD. The CDR3 is 16 amino acids. The CDR3 nucleotides are TGTGCCATCAGTGGAACGTCGGGATCCCCCTACAATGAGCAGTTCTTC. Its translation is CAISGTSGSPYNEQFF.

Only a few counts were recorded for this clonotype. The genes are TRBV20-1 and TRBJ2-3; no firm D call. Germline values: CDR1 DFQATT, CDR2 SNEGSKA (reference sequence). The CDR3 sequence is 12 residues long. The V end lost 0 bases, the J end lost 5 bases, and 6 bases lay between the germline ends. The CDR3 is CSARDLEDTQYF. CDR3 sequence (DNA): TGCAGTGCTAGAGATTTGGAAGATACGCAGTATTTT.

This clonotype was recorded a few times. The chain employs TRBV25-1 and TRBJ2-7; the match to TRBD2 covers 13 bases. V was pared by 6 bases and J by 4 bases, with 6 bases of the junction left unmatched. The V gene's germline CDR1 is MGHDK and CDR2 SYGVNS. The CDR3 contains 15 residues. The CDR3 loop is CASRGTSGVGYEQYF. CDR3 sequence (DNA): TGTGCCAGCAGAGGGACTAGCGGGGTTGGGTACGAGCAGTACTTC.

This clonotype has only a few counts. The chain joins TRBV7-9 to TRBJ1-6, with 7 bases aligning to TRBD1. CDR1 and CDR2 (germline): SEHNR, FQNEAQ (reference sequence). V lost 7 bases, J lost 8 bases, and 8 bases stayed unmatched. CDR3 length: 14 amino acids. Here the CDR3 DNA reads TGTGCCAGCACCTCGACAGGGACCGATTCACCCCTCCACTTT. It yields the protein CASTSTGTDSPLHF.

This clonotype was detected a few times. V and J are TRBV20-1 and TRBJ1-2, with unresolved D. Germline V CDR1 and CDR2: DFQATT, SNEGSKA (reference sequence). The CDR3 has 15 amino acids. V was cut by 0 bases and J by 0 bases, with 11 bases left in between. The CDR3 bases are TGCAGTGCTAGAGATCTCAGAGTAGCTAACTATGGCTACACCTTC. Translating it yields CSARDLRVANYGYTF.

Worth noting for this clonotype: The junction does not match germline at one end; this may be a read error. The rearrangement joins TRBV12-3 or TRBV12-4 to TRBJ2-1; D is unclear. The CDR3 has 12 amino acids. The CDR3 loop is CASSQNYDEQFF. CDR3 nucleotide sequence: TGTGCCAGCAGCCAAAACTACGATGAGCAGTTCTTC.

In this sample, this clonotype turned up a few times. The chain couples TRBV7-9 to TRBJ2-1; D gene unclear. Germline loops: CDR1 SEHNR, CDR2 FQNEAQ (reference sequence). V lost 3 bases and J lost 0, with 9 bases in between. This CDR3 spans 15 amino acids. The CDR3 DNA follows: TGTGCCAGCAGCTTTTTCAGACGCTCCTACAATGAGCAGTTCTTC. Its translation: CASSFFRRSYNEQFF.

This rearrangement joins TRBV12-3 or TRBV12-4 to TRBJ2-1; no clear D. The CDR3 runs to 11 residues. V shed 4 bases and J shed 9 bases, with 7 bases lying between them. This CDR3 is CASSSLAEQFF. The CDR3 DNA reads TGTGCCAGCAGTTCTCTGGCTGAGCAGTTCTTC.

The table lists this clonotype with a few counts. The chain uses TRBV12-3 or TRBV12-4 and TRBJ2-7; 9 nucleotides line up with TRBD1. With 3 bases clipped from V and 3 bases from J, the junction kept 6 bases outside the gene matches. This CDR3 is 15 amino acids long. CDR3 sequence: CASSLVWDRDYEQYF. DNA for the CDR3: TGTGCCAGCAGTTTGGTCTGGGACAGGGACTACGAGCAGTACTTC.